The rows below give T cell receptor beta chains drawn from one sample of a study of neoadjuvant anti-PD-1 for oral cavity cancer. Sequencing used immunoSEQ multiplex PCR; TCRdb keeps in-frame clones, though not all of them. The sample holds over 11,000 clones, around 70% seen once. This sample comprised PBMCs, obtained after nivolumab (anti-PD-1) treatment. These TCRs come from a person aged 35-80 years with oral cavity squamous cell carcinoma. CDR3s include the opening cysteine and the closing phenylalanine or tryptophan. Each record gives: J gene, clone size, V gene, D gene, CDR3 protein, CDR3 DNA. The D gene is left open where the match is weak. The listing skips clone size in some rows; elsewhere it reads once, few, many or a size class.

TRBJ2-7,.,TRBV5-1,TRBD2,CASSLNGGTSYEQYF,TGCGCCAGCAGCTTAAACGGGGGGACCTCCTACGAGCAGTACTTC
TRBJ2-2,once,TRBV11-1,TRBD2,CASLPGLAGATGELFF,TGTGCCAGCCTGCCGGGACTAGCGGGAGCGACCGGGGAGCTGTTTTTT
TRBJ1-1,few,TRBV30,.,CAWSTDSKNTEAFF,TGTGCCTGGAGTACCGACAGTAAGAACACTGAAGCTTTCTTT
TRBJ1-1,.,TRBV7-6,.,CASSLAGRGMNTEAFF,TGTGCCAGCAGCTTAGCGGGGCGGGGAATGAACACTGAAGCTTTCTTT
TRBJ2-7,.,TRBV5-8,.,CASSLVKFFGTGAYEQYF,TGTGCCAGCAGCTTGGTTAAATTCTTTGGGACGGGGGCCTACGAGCAGTACTTC
TRBJ2-5,once,TRBV6-5,.,CASSPPGGPRTQYF,TGTGCCAGCAGTCCCCCTGGCGGGCCTAGGACCCAGTACTTC
TRBJ1-1,.,TRBV10-3,TRBD1,CAIGQGVTEAFF,TGTGCCATCGGGCAGGGGGTGACTGAAGCTTTCTTT
TRBJ1-3,.,TRBV7-2,.,CASSLAPGTGNTIYF,TGTGCCAGCAGCTTGGCCCCAGGGACTGGAAACACCATATATTTT
TRBJ1-3,few,TRBV6-5,.,CASSRAGPSGNTIYF,TGTGCCAGCAGTCGGGCGGGGCCCTCTGGAAACACCATATATTTT
TRBJ2-7,.,TRBV7-9,.,CASSLGTENPYEQYF,TGTGCCAGCAGCTTAGGGACGGAGAATCCCTACGAGCAGTACTTC
TRBJ2-3,.,TRBV30,.,CAWSTRGLGRTDTQYF,TGTGCCTGGAGTACCCGGGGCCTTGGGCGCACAGATACGCAGTATTTT
TRBJ1-5,once,TRBV2,.,CASSSQGSNQPQHF,TGTGCCAGCAGTTCTCAGGGGAGCAATCAGCCCCAGCATTTT
TRBJ2-7,.,TRBV27,.,CASSLASLSTGEQYF,TGTGCCAGCAGTTTAGCCTCTCTCTCTACGGGCGAGCAGTACTTC
TRBJ2-7,.,TRBV29-1,TRBD1,CSVEGTGGPSSSYEQYF,TGCAGCGTTGAAGGCACAGGGGGGCCATCCTCATCCTACGAGCAGTACTTC
TRBJ1-2,.,TRBV6-5,.,CASSYSTGSMSGYTF,TGTGCCAGCAGTTACTCGACCGGAAGCATGTCTGGCTACACCTTC
TRBJ1-4,.,TRBV4-1,TRBD1,CASSQEKGTATNEKLFF,TGCGCCAGCAGCCAAGAGAAGGGGACAGCAACTAATGAAAAACTGTTTTTT
TRBJ1-3,.,TRBV5-1,.,CASREGSGNTIYF,TGCGCCAGCAGGGAGGGATCTGGAAACACCATATATTTT
TRBJ1-1,.,TRBV25-1,.,CASSDGLPGHNAGAFF,TGTGCCAGCAGTGATGGGTTACCTGGACACAACGCAGGAGCTTTCTTT
TRBJ2-1,.,TRBV10-3,.,CAISAHQGQTNEQFF,TGTGCCATCAGTGCTCACCAGGGGCAAACCAATGAGCAGTTCTTC
TRBJ2-7,.,TRBV7-5,.,CARSSGAGGPGWEQYF,TGTGCCAGAAGCTCAGGGGCGGGAGGGCCTGGTTGGGAGCAGTACTTC
TRBJ1-1,.,TRBV5-6,.,CASSPSGGQNREAFF,TGTGCCAGCAGCCCCTCTGGAGGACAGAACCGTGAAGCTTTCTTT
TRBJ2-2,once,TRBV27,TRBD2,CASSFGLAVKTGELFF,TGTGCCAGCAGTTTCGGGCTAGCGGTGAAGACCGGGGAGCTGTTTTTT
TRBJ1-1,.,TRBV5-1,TRBD1,CASSLRGQGPGNTEAFF,TGCGCCAGCAGCTTGAGAGGACAGGGGCCTGGGAACACTGAAGCTTTCTTT
TRBJ1-2,.,TRBV28,.,CASTQGSRGYTF,TGTGCCAGCACTCAGGGGTCGCGTGGCTACACCTTC
TRBJ2-1,.,TRBV30,TRBD2,CAWRPGLAGNNEQFF,TGTGCCTGGAGGCCAGGACTAGCGGGCAACAATGAGCAGTTCTTC